The clone carrying this TCR beta chain has a count of ten or more. Its antigen is still unknown. The TCRbeta library was prepared with unique molecular identifiers. A single record per CDR3 protein comes from TCRdb applying MiXCR to the PCR reads. The sample lists 300,000 to 350,000 distinct CDR3 sequences, around 15% occurring once. This specimen belongs to a study of T-cell reconstitution after alpha-beta-depleted transplantation in children. Study-wide points: Several hundred graft clones that had expanded were reportedly the source of alpha-beta T cells about two months after transplant. Newly produced T cells mostly accounted for T-cell counts and diversity one year post-transplant. Certain patients had high TCRbeta diversity at day 60, and it came from recipient T cells and thymic progenitors that survived.

The CDR3 contains 13 residues. Deletions cut 2 bases from V and 3 bases from J, with 11 bases between. CDR1 DFQATT and CDR2 SNEGSKA come from the germline V gene (reference sequence). The rearrangement links TRBV20-1 to TRBJ2-7, with unresolved D. The TCR comes from a male patient aged 2 to 9 who had a stem cell transplant for acute lymphoblastic leukemia, so the T cells may come from the graft donor. The sample in question was PBMCs, mostly from graft donor cells, obtained 360 days after TCRalphabeta/CD19-depleted stem cell transplant. In DNA, the CDR3 is TGCAGTGCTAGACCGGACGGATACTACGAGCAGTACTTC. This encodes CSARPDGYYEQYF.